Listed here is a single T cell receptor (beta chain). The PCR contained 60 Vbeta and 13 Jbeta primers. Produced via immunoSEQ multiplex PCR; TCRdb's table is partial and in-frame only. The sample lists some 150,000 clones; over 80% were seen once. This sample stems from a study of cytomegalovirus exposure and HLA in healthy donors. Sequences were obtained from PBMCs. This clonotype was obtained from a woman under 30 in good health and CMV-seronegative.

For the CDR3, the DNA is TGTGCCAGCAGCTTATGGCAGGGCGTCGGGGAGCTGTTTTTT. Protein: CASSLWQGVGELFF. The V call is TRBV7-9, the J call TRBJ2-2; D is possibly TRBD1 (5 bases). The germline gives CDR1 SEHNR, CDR2 FQNEAQ (reference sequence). There are 14 residues in the CDR3. V lost 2 bases and J lost 7, with 11 bases in between. The variable domain in full, with the rest retrieved from reference TRBV7-9 and TRBJ2-2, is DTGVSQNPRHKITKRGQNVTFRCDPISEHNRLYWYRQTLGQGPEFLTYFQNEAQLEKSRLLSDRFSAERPKGSFSTLEIQRTEQGDSAMYLCASSLWQGVGELFFGEGSRLTVL.